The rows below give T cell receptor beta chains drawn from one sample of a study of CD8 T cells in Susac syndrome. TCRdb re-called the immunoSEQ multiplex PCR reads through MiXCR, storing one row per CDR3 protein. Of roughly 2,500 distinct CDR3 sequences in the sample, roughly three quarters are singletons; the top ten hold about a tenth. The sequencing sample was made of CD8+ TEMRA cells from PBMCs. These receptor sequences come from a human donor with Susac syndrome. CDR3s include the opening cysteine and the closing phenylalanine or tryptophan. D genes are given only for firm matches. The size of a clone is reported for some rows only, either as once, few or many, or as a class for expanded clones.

CASSPGTGVDTGELFF TGTGCCAGCAGCCCAGGGACAGGGGTTGATACCGGGGAGCTGTTTTTT TRBD1 16 TRBV13 - TRBJ2-2
CASSGGGSMRKIYGYTF TGTGCCAGCAGTGGGGGAGGCTCTATGCGAAAGATCTATGGCTACACCTTC - 17 TRBV6-1 once TRBJ1-2
CASRTTGYGAFF TGTGCCAGCAGGACAACAGGGTATGGAGCTTTCTTT - 12 TRBV6-4 - TRBJ1-1
CASKNGLAYNEQFF TGTGCCAGCAAAAACGGACTAGCGTACAATGAGCAGTTCTTC TRBD2 14 TRBV27 large TRBJ2-1
CATSRDWGGLPGTDTQYF TGTGCCACCAGCAGAGATTGGGGGGGTCTGCCTGGCACAGATACGCAGTATTTT TRBD2 18 TRBV15 - TRBJ2-3
CSVVGVMSDTEAFF TGCAGCGTTGTAGGGGTTATGTCCGATACTGAAGCTTTCTTT - 14 TRBV29-1 - TRBJ1-1
CASSFDGRLSPNTGELFF TGCGCCAGCAGCTTCGACGGACGACTCAGCCCGAACACCGGGGAGCTGTTTTTT - 18 TRBV5-1 - TRBJ2-2
CASSYSMGDTEAFF TGTGCCAGCAGTTACTCGATGGGGGACACTGAAGCTTTCTTT - 14 TRBV6-6 - TRBJ1-1
CASSWDYIYEQYF TGCGCCAGCAGCTGGGACTATATATACGAGCAGTACTTC TRBD2 13 TRBV5-1 - TRBJ2-7
CSVAGTGVYEQYF TGCAGCGTTGCCGGGACAGGGGTCTACGAGCAGTACTTC TRBD1 13 TRBV29-1 - TRBJ2-7
CASSEFFALYGYTF TGTGCCAGCAGTGAATTTTTCGCCCTGTATGGCTACACCTTC - 14 TRBV2 - TRBJ1-2